This TCR beta chain was sequenced in a study of T cells after yellow fever vaccination. One entry per CDR3 protein results from TCRdb running MiXCR on the 5' RACE reads. The table has 350,000 to 450,000 distinct CDR3 sequences, 6.2% seen once. Germline values: CDR1 MNHNS, CDR2 SASEGT. The V and J ends lost 5 bases and 3 bases, in that order; junction bases with no gene match: 7. There are 14 residues in the CDR3. The receptor's source is a young man who received the YFV17D yellow fever vaccine. Sample: PBMCs, taken 5 days after the yellow fever booster vaccination. The chain combines TRBV6-1 with TRBJ2-7; 7 nucleotides match TRBD1. CDR3: CASSPGDRVYEQYF. The CDR3 DNA is TGTGCCAGCAGTCCCGGAGACAGGGTCTACGAGCAGTACTTC.